These 9 T cell receptor beta chains were sequenced from one sample in a study of CXCR3-negative and CXCR3-positive naive CD8 T cells. Preparation of TRB cDNA libraries relied on 5' RACE carrying UMI labels. No DNA is given; TCRdb re-called the 5' RACE reads and lists each CDR3 protein once. Recorded here are roughly 86,000 distinct CDR3 sequences; the top ten clones represent 0.85% to 1.4%. Sequenced material: naive CXCR3- CD8+ T cells from blood. The subset is: CD45RO-CCR7+CD27+CD95- naive CD8+ T cells lacking CXCR3 (TNR3-). The source of these receptors is a human donor in good health. Some clones in this sample may be carry-over from other donors' samples.

The V and J genes are TRBV29-1 and TRBJ2-7. Germline values: CDR1 SQVTM, CDR2 ANQGSEA. This CDR3 comprises 12 residues. The CDR3 is CSVLTASYEQYF.

The genes are TRBV7-2 and TRBJ2-7; TCRdb reports TRBD1, a call that lacks DNA to check it against. Germline CDR1 is SGHTA and CDR2 is FQGNSA. The CDR3 has 16 amino acids. CDR3 protein: CASSLERGREYYEQYF.

The J gene is TRBJ2-7, the V gene TRBV20-1; TCRdb's D call, TRBD1, is unchecked because there is no DNA. The V gene's germline CDR1 is DFQATT and CDR2 SNEGSKA (reference sequence). The CDR3 sequence is 14 residues long. The CDR3 is CSAKHGTQSYEQYF.

The V and J genes are TRBV29-1 and TRBJ2-1; TCRdb's D call, TRBD1, is unchecked because there is no DNA. This CDR3 comprises 13 residues. The germline gives CDR1 SQVTM, CDR2 ANQGSEA. The CDR3: CSAPGLSYNEQFF.

CDR3 in amino acids: CASMGRVASNQPQHF. This chain connects TRBV6-2 or TRBV6-3 to TRBJ1-5; TCRdb's D gene call, TRBD1, goes unchecked for lack of DNA. Per germline, CDR1 MNHEY and CDR2 SVGEGT. The length of the CDR3 is 15 residues.

The J gene is TRBJ1-2, the V gene TRBV29-1; the TCRdb D gene call, TRBD1, has no DNA to confirm it. This CDR3 region has 13 residues. The germline V gene encodes CDR1 SQVTM and CDR2 ANQGSEA. CDR3 residues: CSVRTGQRDGYTF.

V and J are TRBV7-9 and TRBJ2-5; TCRdb returns TRBD1, unconfirmable since there is no DNA. The CDR3 has 14 amino acids. The germline V gene encodes CDR1 SEHNR and CDR2 FQNEAQ (reference sequence). The CDR3 loop is CASSFGDREETQYF.

V usage is TRBV10-3 and J usage is TRBJ2-2; absent DNA, TCRdb's TRBD1 call cannot be checked. The CDR3 runs 14 residues. Germline CDR1 and CDR2: ENHRY and SYGVKD. The CDR3 is CAISKQGASGELFF.

This chain's CDR3 is CASSPPGQDTQYF. The rearrangement joins TRBV12-3 or TRBV12-4 to TRBJ2-3; with no DNA, the TCRdb D assignment of TRBD1 cannot be verified. The CDR3 loop spans 13 amino acids.